Detailed here is one T cell receptor (beta chain). The data originate from a study of cytomegalovirus exposure and HLA in healthy donors. PCR used 60 Vbeta primers and 13 Jbeta primers. Some clones are missing from TCRdb's copy, which holds only in-frame ones; the method was immunoSEQ multiplex PCR. The table has hundreds of thousands of clones, around four fifths seen once. The CDR3 has 14 residues. V gave up 4 bases and J gave up 6 bases; unmatched junction bases: 4. Germline values: CDR1 LNHDA, CDR2 SQIVND (reference sequence). The source material was PBMCs. The TCR was taken from a woman aged 55-70 years in good health and CMV-seropositive. The chain couples TRBV19 to TRBJ2-2; 8 bases agree with TRBD2. Here the CDR3 DNA reads TGTGCCAGTAGTAAATCGCGGGAGGCCGGGGAGCTGTTTTTT. Translated, it gives CASSKSREAGELFF.